This passage covers 2 T cell receptor beta chains from one sample sequenced in a study of blood T cell repertoires in COVID-19. Assay: immunoSEQ multiplex PCR; the TCRdb copy retains only in-frame clones and omits some. The sample lists roughly 380,000 clones, approximately 89% seen once, with about 1.5% in the top ten. The sequenced sample was PBMCs or T cells enriched from blood (not recorded which). These receptors were taken from a man under 40 who had recovered from COVID-19.

The V gene is TRBV18, the J gene TRBJ1-2; TRBD1 might be the D (5 bases). The CDR3 loop spans 14 amino acids. Between the trimmed V and J ends, which lost 2 bases and 3 bases, there was a span of 10 bases. Germline V lookup: CDR1 KGHSH, CDR2 LQKENI. DNA for the CDR3: TGTGCCAGCTCACCATACGGCAGGGACTATGGCTACACCTTC. Translation: CASSPYGRDYGYTF.

The J gene is TRBJ1-1, the V gene TRBV18; 8 bases match TRBD1. V shed 6 bases and J 3 bases; nucleotides not matched to a gene: 3. The length of the CDR3 is 13 residues. Germline V gene data show CDR1 as KGHSH and CDR2 as LQKENI. The CDR3 DNA reads TGTGCCAGCTCTTTACAGGGGGACACTGAAGCTTTCTTT. Translated, it gives CASSLQGDTEAFF.